These T cell receptor beta chains were read from a single sample in a study of T cell responses to AZD1222 COVID-19 vaccine. The method was immunoSEQ multiplex PCR; TCRdb's version includes in-frame clones alone and lacks a portion of them. The sample shows some 89,000 clones, over 85% of them seen only once. The sequencing here drew on peripheral blood, taken on day 0 of AZD1222 vaccination. These receptors were obtained from an adult in good health. Both conserved end residues are part of each CDR3. A D gene is named only where the DNA matches it firmly. The size field is filled for only some rows; it gives once, few, many or a size class.

j_call: TRBJ2-1; v_call: TRBV28; clone_size: .; d_call: TRBD1; cdr3_aa: CASSFQRTGSSYNEQFF; cdr3_nt: TGTGCCAGCAGTTTCCAGAGGACAGGGAGCTCCTACAATGAGCAGTTCTTC
j_call: TRBJ1-5; v_call: TRBV27; clone_size: .; d_call: .; cdr3_aa: CASSSGGNQPQHF; cdr3_nt: TGTGCCAGCAGTTCGGGCGGGAATCAGCCCCAGCATTTT
j_call: TRBJ2-7; v_call: TRBV3-1/TRBV3-2; clone_size: .; d_call: TRBD2; cdr3_aa: CASRPSGRGDEQYF; cdr3_nt: TGTGCCAGCAGACCTAGCGGGAGAGGGGACGAGCAGTACTTC
j_call: TRBJ1-2; v_call: TRBV12-3/TRBV12-4; clone_size: .; d_call: .; cdr3_aa: CASSLEQDGYTF; cdr3_nt: TGTGCCAGCAGTTTAGAACAGGACGGCTACACCTTC
j_call: TRBJ1-1; v_call: TRBV29-1; clone_size: .; d_call: TRBD1; cdr3_aa: CSVVRDRGLEAFF; cdr3_nt: TGCAGCGTTGTCCGGGACAGGGGCCTTGAAGCTTTCTTT
j_call: TRBJ2-7; v_call: TRBV3-1/TRBV3-2; clone_size: .; d_call: TRBD1; cdr3_aa: CASSQAGTAAYEQYF; cdr3_nt: TGTGCCAGCAGCCAAGCCGGGACAGCGGCCTACGAGCAGTACTTC
j_call: TRBJ2-6; v_call: TRBV21-1; clone_size: .; d_call: .; cdr3_aa: CASSKVLGAGANVLTF; cdr3_nt: TGTGCCAGCAGCAAAGTGTTAGGGGCTGGGGCCAACGTCCTGACTTTC
j_call: TRBJ1-2; v_call: TRBV19; clone_size: .; d_call: .; cdr3_aa: CASRDGQSHYGYTF; cdr3_nt: TGTGCCAGTAGAGACGGACAGTCCCACTATGGCTACACCTTC
j_call: TRBJ2-1; v_call: TRBV5-4; clone_size: .; d_call: TRBD2; cdr3_aa: CASSTSGSRQGEQFF; cdr3_nt: TGTGCCAGCAGCACTAGCGGGAGCCGTCAGGGTGAGCAGTTCTTC
j_call: TRBJ1-3; v_call: TRBV29-1; clone_size: .; d_call: .; cdr3_aa: CSVEGPGRSGNTIYF; cdr3_nt: TGCAGCGTTGAGGGGCCAGGGCGTTCTGGAAACACCATATATTTT
j_call: TRBJ1-5; v_call: TRBV27; clone_size: .; d_call: .; cdr3_aa: CTSRGQGDSNQPQHF; cdr3_nt: TGTACTAGTCGGGGACAAGGAGATAGCAATCAGCCCCAGCATTTT
j_call: TRBJ1-1; v_call: TRBV9; clone_size: .; d_call: .; cdr3_aa: CASSVAKNTEAFF; cdr3_nt: TGTGCCAGCAGCGTAGCTAAGAACACTGAAGCTTTCTTT
j_call: TRBJ2-7; v_call: TRBV19; clone_size: .; d_call: TRBD1; cdr3_aa: CASSTGQGYYEQYF; cdr3_nt: TGTGCCAGTTCTACTGGACAGGGGTACTACGAGCAGTACTTC
j_call: TRBJ2-1; v_call: TRBV29-1; clone_size: .; d_call: .; cdr3_aa: CSVLGQVEDNEQFF; cdr3_nt: TGCAGCGTTCTTGGCCAGGTAGAAGACAATGAGCAGTTCTTC
j_call: TRBJ1-4; v_call: TRBV28; clone_size: .; d_call: .; cdr3_aa: CASSTPKGPTNEKLFF; cdr3_nt: TGTGCCAGCAGTACTCCTAAGGGACCAACTAATGAAAAACTGTTTTTT
j_call: TRBJ1-3; v_call: TRBV27; clone_size: .; d_call: TRBD1; cdr3_aa: CASRQTGRGNTIYF; cdr3_nt: TGTGCCAGCAGGCAGACAGGGCGGGGAAACACCATATATTTT
j_call: TRBJ2-3; v_call: TRBV7-2; clone_size: .; d_call: TRBD2; cdr3_aa: CASRGSYGGAFGDTQYF; cdr3_nt: TGTGCCAGCAGGGGATCCTACGGGGGGGCTTTTGGAGATACGCAGTATTTT
j_call: TRBJ2-1; v_call: TRBV6-5; clone_size: once; d_call: TRBD1; cdr3_aa: CASSYGGQVAEQFF; cdr3_nt: TGTGCCAGCAGTTACGGAGGACAGGTCGCCGAGCAGTTCTTC
j_call: TRBJ1-2; v_call: TRBV12-3/TRBV12-4; clone_size: .; d_call: .; cdr3_aa: CASTGGQRGYTF; cdr3_nt: TGTGCCAGCACTGGGGGACAACGTGGCTACACCTTC
j_call: TRBJ1-3; v_call: TRBV7-6; clone_size: .; d_call: TRBD1; cdr3_aa: CASSAGQGTGNTIYF; cdr3_nt: TGTGCCAGCAGTGCGGGACAGGGTACCGGAAACACCATATATTTT
j_call: TRBJ2-2; v_call: TRBV7-9; clone_size: .; d_call: .; cdr3_aa: CASSLLGGRTGELFF; cdr3_nt: TGTGCCAGCAGCTTGCTAGGGGGACGCACCGGGGAGCTGTTTTTT